The 19 T cell receptor beta chains presented below share a single source sample, sequenced in a study of blood T cell repertoires in COVID-19. TCRdb's copy holds only in-frame clones and misses some; the assay was immunoSEQ multiplex PCR. The sample yields about 260,000 clones, 87% seen once. Sequenced material: peripheral blood. These receptors were collected from a woman between 45 and 65 years old who had recovered from COVID-19.

The CDR3 coding sequence is TGTGCCAGCAGTCCGGGACTGTACCACAATGAGCAGTTCTTC. Translating gives CASSPGLYHNEQFF. This sequence joins TRBV9 and TRBJ2-1, with TRBD2 as a possible D gene (6 bases). V dropped 5 bases and J dropped 5 bases, with 14 bases sitting between them. CDR3 length: 14 amino acids. From germline, CDR1 is SGDLS and CDR2 YYNGEE.

The J gene is TRBJ1-3, the V gene TRBV2; D may be TRBD1 (5 bases). The CDR3 sequence is 13 residues long. V lost 4 bases and J 2 bases, leaving 6 bases between the germline ends. CDR1 and CDR2 (germline): SNHLY, FYNNEI. The CDR3 sequence is CASSGRAGNTIYF. The CDR3 DNA reads as TGTGCCAGCAGTGGCAGGGCTGGAAACACCATATATTTT.

The chain couples TRBV18 to TRBJ1-2; no firm D call. The CDR3 is made up of 14 amino acids. Germline assignment: CDR1 KGHSH and CDR2 LQKENI. Trimming took 3 bases from V and 2 from J, leaving 10 bases between them. The DNA for the CDR3 is TGTGCCAGCTCACCCAACGACGGGAACTATGGCTACACCTTC. It specifies CASSPNDGNYGYTF.

In nucleotides, the CDR3 is TGCGCCAGCAAACAGTCCCCGAACACCGGGGAGCTGTTTTTT. It encodes CASKQSPNTGELFF. This chain joins TRBV5-1 and TRBJ2-2; D unresolved. The CDR3 consists of 14 residues. The V end lost 6 bases, the J end lost 0 bases, and 9 bases lay between the germline ends. CDR1 SGHRS and CDR2 YFSETQ come from the germline V gene. Supplemented by reference TRBV5-1 and TRBJ2-2, the full variable domain reads KAGVTQTPRYLIKTRGQQVTLSCSPISGHRSVSWYQQTPGQGLQFLFEYFSETQRNKGNFPGRFSGRQFSNSRSEMNVSTLELGDSALYLCASKQSPNTGELFFGEGSRLTVL.

With regard to this clone: A much more abundant neighbour one base away suggests this may be a read error. The same CDR3 arises from other DNA sequences in this sample as well. The chain's CDR3 is CASSLGGDQPQHF. The CDR3 coding sequence is TGTGCCAGCAGCCTAGGGGGGGATCAGCCCCAGCATTTT. This sequence joins TRBV5-6 and TRBJ1-5, with TRBD1 as a possible D gene (6 bases). Germline-derived CDR1 and CDR2 are SGHDT and YYEEEE. V lost 4 bases and J 5 bases, leaving 10 bases between the germline ends. CDR3 length equals 13 residues.

The chain carries TRBV13 and TRBJ2-1; D is possibly TRBD2 (8 bases). CDR3 length: 16 amino acids. Germline CDR1 PRHDT, CDR2 FYEKMQ (reference sequence). V was clipped by 2 bases and J by 6 bases, with 17 bases between them. The CDR3: CASSLQGGLVINEQFF. The CDR3 DNA reads as TGTGCCAGCAGCTTACAGGGGGGACTAGTGATCAATGAGCAGTTCTTC.

The chain has TRBV19 and TRBJ1-4, with 10 positions matching TRBD1. The V gene's germline CDR1 is LNHDA and CDR2 SQIVND (reference sequence). This CDR3 spans 15 amino acids. Trimming removed 4 bases from V and 6 bases from J; junction bases left unmatched: 5. DNA for the CDR3: TGTGCCAGTAGTAATCGCGGGACAGGGGATGAAAAACTGTTTTTT. This codes for CASSNRGTGDEKLFF.

The chain couples TRBV6-5 to TRBJ1-1; TRBD1 agrees at 10 bases. Germline V gene data show CDR1 as MNHEY and CDR2 as SVGAGI. J lost 1 base, V lost 8 bases, and 4 bases had no gene match. The CDR3 is 14 amino acids. CDR3 in amino acids: CASHRTGGNTEAFF. Here the CDR3 DNA reads TGTGCCAGCCATAGGACAGGGGGGAACACTGAAGCTTTCTTT.

The chain's CDR3 is CASSTPAGGTGNTIYF. The CDR3 DNA sequence: TGTGCCAGCAGTACGCCCGCAGGGGGCACTGGAAACACCATATATTTT. The rearrangement uses TRBV28 and TRBJ1-3, with 8 bases that match TRBD1. The CDR3 covers 16 residues. Trimming took 5 bases from V and 2 from J; bases not matched to a gene: 8. Germline loops: CDR1 MDHEN, CDR2 SYDVKM.

In nucleotides, the CDR3 is TGCAGCGTTGAAGATACTCTAGCGGGGGGGGTCCTCGATACGCAGTATTTT. Its protein product is CSVEDTLAGGVLDTQYF. The chain carries TRBV29-1 and TRBJ2-3, with TRBD2 matching 12 bases. Germline V gene sequence: CDR1 SQVTM, CDR2 ANQGSEA. The CDR3 has 17 residues. V lost 0 bases to trimming and J lost 6 bases; unmatched junction nucleotides: 10.

The chain combines TRBV5-1 with TRBJ2-5; TRBD2 matches at 13 bases. This CDR3 has 17 amino acids. With V trimmed by 4 bases and J by 5 bases, 11 bases remained unmatched. Germline values: CDR1 SGHRS, CDR2 YFSETQ. The CDR3 nucleotides are TGCGCCAGCAGCACGACTAGCGGGGGGTCGGCGTGGGAGACCCAGTACTTC. Translating gives CASSTTSGGSAWETQYF. The variable domain in full, with the rest retrieved from reference TRBV5-1 and TRBJ2-5, is KAGVTQTPRYLIKTRGQQVTLSCSPISGHRSVSWYQQTPGQGLQFLFEYFSETQRNKGNFPGRFSGRQFSNSRSEMNVSTLELGDSALYLCASSTTSGGSAWETQYFGPGTRLLVL.

This chain joins TRBV18 and TRBJ2-3, with 10 bases matching TRBD1. The CDR3 has 18 amino acids. Germline lookup yields CDR1 KGHSH and CDR2 LQKENI. Losses at the gene ends were 0 bases for V and 5 bases for J; bases not matched to a gene: 11. In DNA, the CDR3 is TGTGCCAGCTCACCACCGACAGGACAGGGGGAGATTAGAGATACGCAGTATTTT. It is translated as CASSPPTGQGEIRDTQYF.

The gene calls are TRBV20-1 and TRBJ1-6; 10 bases line up with TRBD1. The CDR3 is 14 residues long. Germline V lookup: CDR1 DFQATT, CDR2 SNEGSKA (reference sequence). The V gene end was trimmed by 3 bases and the J gene end by 14 bases; junction bases not matched to a gene: 10. Here the CDR3 DNA reads TGCAGTGCTAGTCTAGGACAGGGGGAGTGGGCCCTCCACTTT. Its translation is CSASLGQGEWALHF.

The V gene is TRBV15, the J gene TRBJ2-2, with D perhaps matching TRBD2 (6 bases). The CDR3 is 13 residues long. Per the germline V gene, CDR1 is LNHNV and CDR2 is YYDKDF (reference sequence). V lost 5 bases and J 7 bases, leaving 11 bases between the germline ends. This CDR3 reads CATSGGSGGELFF. The CDR3 bases are TGTGCCACCAGCGGAGGGTCAGGCGGGGAGCTGTTTTTT.

This rearrangement joins TRBV18 to TRBJ2-3, with 10 nucleotides matching TRBD1. Germline assignment: CDR1 KGHSH and CDR2 LQKENI. The CDR3 runs to 21 residues. V lost 6 bases and J lost 2; bases outside the gene matches: 23. DNA of the CDR3: TGTGCCAGCTCCCCCGACTTTGGGACAGGGGAGGGGACTAGTCCCACAGATACGCAGTATTTT. Its translation: CASSPDFGTGEGTSPTDTQYF.

The chain links TRBV19 to TRBJ2-7, with 12 positions matching TRBD2. Germline lookup yields CDR1 LNHDA and CDR2 SQIVND (reference sequence). The CDR3 runs 16 residues. Trimming removed 5 bases from V and 3 bases from J; junction bases left unmatched: 8. The CDR3 bases are TGTGCCAGTAGTGCCCGATTACTAGCGGGAGGCTACGAGCAGTACTTC. Amino acids: CASSARLLAGGYEQYF.

The rearrangement links TRBV19 to TRBJ2-4; a possible D gene is TRBD2 (5 bases). With 6 bases removed from V and 0 bases from J, the gap between germline ends came to 21 bases. This CDR3 is 18 amino acids long. Germline CDR1 LNHDA, CDR2 SQIVND (reference sequence). The CDR3: CASSPDYWKPLAKNIQYF. For the CDR3, the DNA is TGTGCCAGTAGCCCAGACTACTGGAAACCCCTAGCCAAAAACATTCAGTACTTC.

The CDR3 loop is CASGDRGYTF. The CDR3 DNA reads as TGTGCCAGCGGAGACAGGGGCTACACCTTC. V usage is TRBV9 and J usage is TRBJ1-2; possible D gene TRBD1, 6 bases. Trimming shortened V by 7 bases and J by 8 bases, and 9 bases separated the two germline ends. The CDR3 is 10 amino acids. Germline assignment: CDR1 SGDLS and CDR2 YYNGEE.

The table lists this clone with a few counts. This chain links TRBV19 with TRBJ1-1; D gene ambiguous. The CDR3 loop spans 15 amino acids. With 5 bases removed from V and 0 bases from J, the gap between germline ends came to 13 bases. Germline-derived CDR1 and CDR2 are LNHDA and SQIVND (reference sequence). The CDR3 bases are TGTGCCAGTAGTTCGAGGGTGGAGGTGAACACTGAAGCTTTCTTT. Encoded protein: CASSSRVEVNTEAFF. Supplemented by reference TRBV19 and TRBJ1-1, the full variable domain reads DGGITQSPKYLFRKEGQNVTLSCEQNLNHDAMYWYRQDPGQGLRLIYYSQIVNDFQKGDIAEGYSVSREKKESFPLTVTSAQKNPTAFYLCASSSRVEVNTEAFFGQGTRLTVV.